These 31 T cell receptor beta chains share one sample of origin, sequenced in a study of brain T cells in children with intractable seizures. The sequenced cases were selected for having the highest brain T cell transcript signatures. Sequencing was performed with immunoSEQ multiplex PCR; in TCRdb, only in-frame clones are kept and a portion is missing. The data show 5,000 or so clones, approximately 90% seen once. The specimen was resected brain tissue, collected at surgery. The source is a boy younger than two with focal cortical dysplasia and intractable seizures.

The CDR3 here is CASSSRTPDSLKGYEQYF. The CDR3 DNA sequence: TGCGCCAGCAGCTCACGGACTCCCGACAGTTTAAAAGGCTACGAGCAGTACTTC. The rearrangement joins TRBV5-1 to TRBJ2-7, with D perhaps TRBD1 or TRBD2 (5 bases each). The CDR3 runs 18 residues. CDR1 is SGHRS, CDR2 YFSETQ, per germline. V dropped 3 bases and J dropped 3 bases, with 25 bases sitting between them.

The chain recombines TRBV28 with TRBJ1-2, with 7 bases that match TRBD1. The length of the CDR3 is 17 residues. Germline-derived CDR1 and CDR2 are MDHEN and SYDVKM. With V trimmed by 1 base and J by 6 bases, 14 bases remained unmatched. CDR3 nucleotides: TGTGCCAGCAGTTTATTGATTGATGACAGGGCACCTCATGGCTACACCTTC. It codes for CASSLLIDDRAPHGYTF.

The CDR3 loop is CAISEGGGAPYNEQFF. The CDR3 DNA follows: TGTGCCATCAGTGAAGGTGGAGGGGCCCCTTACAATGAGCAGTTCTTC. This chain joins TRBV10-3 and TRBJ2-1; TRBD2 is a possible D gene (6 bases). Germline assignment: CDR1 ENHRY and CDR2 SYGVKD. The CDR3 covers 16 residues. The germline V and J ends were trimmed by 3 bases and 4 bases, with 16 bases remaining between them.

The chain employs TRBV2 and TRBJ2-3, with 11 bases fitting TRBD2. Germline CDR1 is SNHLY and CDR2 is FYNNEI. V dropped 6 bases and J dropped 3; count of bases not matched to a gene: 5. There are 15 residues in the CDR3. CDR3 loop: CASRVTSGATDTQYF. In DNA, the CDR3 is TGTGCCAGCAGGGTGACTAGCGGGGCTACAGATACGCAGTATTTT. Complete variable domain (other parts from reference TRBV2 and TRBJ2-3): EPEVTQTPSHQVTQMGQEVILRCVPISNHLYFYWYRQILGQKVEFLVSFYNNEISEKSEIFDDQFSVERPDGSNFTLKIRSTKLEDSAMYFCASRVTSGATDTQYFGPGTRLTVL.

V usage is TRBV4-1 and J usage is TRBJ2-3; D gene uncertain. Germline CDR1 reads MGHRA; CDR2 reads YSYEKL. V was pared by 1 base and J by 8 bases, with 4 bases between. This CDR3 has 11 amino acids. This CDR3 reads CASSQGLTQYF. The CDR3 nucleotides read TGCGCCAGCAGCCAAGGGCTTACGCAGTATTTT.

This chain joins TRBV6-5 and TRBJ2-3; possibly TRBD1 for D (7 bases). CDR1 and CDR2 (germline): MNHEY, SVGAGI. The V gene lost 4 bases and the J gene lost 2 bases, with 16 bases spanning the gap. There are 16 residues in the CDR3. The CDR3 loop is CASSSTQGGSTDTQYF. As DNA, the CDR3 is TGTGCCAGCAGTTCAACGCAGGGGGGTTCCACAGATACGCAGTATTTT.

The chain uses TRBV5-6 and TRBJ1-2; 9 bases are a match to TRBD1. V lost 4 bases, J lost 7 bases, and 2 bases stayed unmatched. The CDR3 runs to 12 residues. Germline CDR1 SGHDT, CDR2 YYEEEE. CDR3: CASSTGGAGYTF. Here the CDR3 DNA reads TGTGCCAGCAGCACAGGGGGCGCTGGCTACACCTTC.

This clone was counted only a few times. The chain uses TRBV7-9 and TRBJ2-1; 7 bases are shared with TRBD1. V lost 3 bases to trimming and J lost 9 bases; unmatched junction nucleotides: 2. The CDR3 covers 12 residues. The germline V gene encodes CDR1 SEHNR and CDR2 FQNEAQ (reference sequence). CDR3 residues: CASSLGDSEQFF. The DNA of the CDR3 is TGTGCCAGCAGCTTGGGGGACAGTGAGCAGTTCTTC.

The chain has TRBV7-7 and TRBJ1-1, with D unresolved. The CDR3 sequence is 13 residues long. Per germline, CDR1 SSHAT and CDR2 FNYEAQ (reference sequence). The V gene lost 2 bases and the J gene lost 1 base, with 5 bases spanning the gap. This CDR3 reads CASSLRQNTEAFF. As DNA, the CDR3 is TGTGCCAGCAGCTTACGCCAGAACACTGAAGCTTTCTTT.

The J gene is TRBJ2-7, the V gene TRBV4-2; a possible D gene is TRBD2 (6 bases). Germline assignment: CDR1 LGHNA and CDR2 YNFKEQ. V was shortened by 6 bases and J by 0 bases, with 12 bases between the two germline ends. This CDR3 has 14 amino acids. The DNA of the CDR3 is TGTGCCAGCAGTTTCGGCGGGGACTCCTACGAGCAGTACTTC. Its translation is CASSFGGDSYEQYF.

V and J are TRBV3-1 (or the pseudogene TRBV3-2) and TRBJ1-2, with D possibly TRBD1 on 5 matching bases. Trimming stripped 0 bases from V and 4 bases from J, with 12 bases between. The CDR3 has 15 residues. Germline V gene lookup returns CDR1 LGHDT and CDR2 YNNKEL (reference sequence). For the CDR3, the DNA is TGTGCCAGCAGCCAAGAGTGGGGGGGGATCTATGGCTACACCTTC. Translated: CASSQEWGGIYGYTF.

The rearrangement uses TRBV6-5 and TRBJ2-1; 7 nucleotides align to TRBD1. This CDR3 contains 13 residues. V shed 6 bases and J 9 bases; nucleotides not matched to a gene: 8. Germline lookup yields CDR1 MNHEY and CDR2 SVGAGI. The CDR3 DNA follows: TGTGCCAGCAGCCCGACAGGGTTTGGTGAGCAGTTCTTC. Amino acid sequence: CASSPTGFGEQFF.

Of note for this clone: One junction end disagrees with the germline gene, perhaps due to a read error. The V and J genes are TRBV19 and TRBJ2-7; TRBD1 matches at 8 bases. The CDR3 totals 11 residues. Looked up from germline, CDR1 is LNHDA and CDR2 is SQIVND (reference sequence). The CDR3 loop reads CASGRTGLLDF. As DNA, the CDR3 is TGTGCCAGTGGACGGACAGGGCTTCTTGACTTC.

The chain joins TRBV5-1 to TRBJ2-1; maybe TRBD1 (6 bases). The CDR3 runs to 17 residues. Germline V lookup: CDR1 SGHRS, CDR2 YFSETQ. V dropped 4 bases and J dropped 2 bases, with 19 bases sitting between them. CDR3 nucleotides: TGCGCCAGCAGCCCGGCGGTTGAGGACAGCCCCTACAATGAGCAGTTCTTC. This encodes CASSPAVEDSPYNEQFF. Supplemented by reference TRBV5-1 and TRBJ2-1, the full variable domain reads KAGVTQTPRYLIKTRGQQVTLSCSPISGHRSVSWYQQTPGQGLQFLFEYFSETQRNKGNFPGRFSGRQFSNSRSEMNVSTLELGDSALYLCASSPAVEDSPYNEQFFGPGTRLTVL.

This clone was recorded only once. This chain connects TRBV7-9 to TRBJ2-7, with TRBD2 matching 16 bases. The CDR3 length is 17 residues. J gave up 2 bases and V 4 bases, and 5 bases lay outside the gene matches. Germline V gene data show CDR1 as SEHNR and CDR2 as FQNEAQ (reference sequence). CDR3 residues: CASSSGTSGRATYEQYF. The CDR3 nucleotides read TGTGCCAGCAGCTCGGGGACTAGCGGGAGGGCCACCTACGAGCAGTACTTC.

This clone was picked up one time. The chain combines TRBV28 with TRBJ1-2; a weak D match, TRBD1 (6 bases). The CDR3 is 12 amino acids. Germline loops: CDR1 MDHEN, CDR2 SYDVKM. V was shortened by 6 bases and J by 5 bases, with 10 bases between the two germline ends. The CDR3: CASSSQGYGYTF. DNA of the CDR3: TGTGCCAGCAGCTCCCAGGGGTATGGCTACACCTTC.

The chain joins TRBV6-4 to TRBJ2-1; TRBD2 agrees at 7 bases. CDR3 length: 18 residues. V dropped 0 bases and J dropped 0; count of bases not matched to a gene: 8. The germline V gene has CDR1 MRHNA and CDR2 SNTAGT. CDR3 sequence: CASSDSIRGGSSYNEQFF. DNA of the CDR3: TGTGCCAGCAGTGACTCGATAAGGGGCGGGAGCTCCTACAATGAGCAGTTCTTC.

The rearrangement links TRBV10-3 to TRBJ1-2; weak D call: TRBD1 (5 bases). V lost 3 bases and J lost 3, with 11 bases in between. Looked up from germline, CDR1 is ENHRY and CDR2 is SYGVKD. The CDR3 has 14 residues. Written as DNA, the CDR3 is TGTGCCATCAGTGATCCAGCAGGGTACTATGGCTACACCTTC. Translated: CAISDPAGYYGYTF.

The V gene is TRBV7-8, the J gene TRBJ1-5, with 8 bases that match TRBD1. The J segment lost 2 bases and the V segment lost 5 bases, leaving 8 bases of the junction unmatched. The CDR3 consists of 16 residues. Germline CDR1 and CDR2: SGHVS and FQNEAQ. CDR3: CASSQNRGVRNQPQHF. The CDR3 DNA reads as TGTGCCAGCAGCCAAAACAGGGGGGTTCGCAATCAGCCCCAGCATTTT.

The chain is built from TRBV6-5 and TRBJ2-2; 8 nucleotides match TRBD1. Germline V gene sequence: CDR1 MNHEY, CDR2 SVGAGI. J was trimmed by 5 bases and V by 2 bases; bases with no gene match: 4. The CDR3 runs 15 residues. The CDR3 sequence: CASSYANRGTGELFF. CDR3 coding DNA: TGTGCCAGCAGTTACGCGAACAGGGGGACCGGGGAGCTGTTTTTT.

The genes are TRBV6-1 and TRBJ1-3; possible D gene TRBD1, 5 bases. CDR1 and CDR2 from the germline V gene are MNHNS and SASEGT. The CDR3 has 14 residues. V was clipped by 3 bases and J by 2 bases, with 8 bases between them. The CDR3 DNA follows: TGTGCCAGCAGTGATTGGGGGGCTGGAAACACCATATATTTT. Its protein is CASSDWGAGNTIYF.

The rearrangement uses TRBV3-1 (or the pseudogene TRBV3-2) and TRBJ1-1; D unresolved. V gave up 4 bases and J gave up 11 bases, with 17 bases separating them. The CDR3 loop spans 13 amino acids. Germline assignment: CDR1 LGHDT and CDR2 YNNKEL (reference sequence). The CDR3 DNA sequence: TGTGCCAGCAGCCCCCGTGGACGAAATCGGGCTTTCTTT. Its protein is CASSPRGRNRAFF.

The CDR3 reads CASSQELRDRASPLHF. For the CDR3, the DNA is TGCGCCAGCAGCCAAGAACTTAGGGACAGGGCCTCACCCCTCCACTTT. V usage is TRBV4-1 and J usage is TRBJ1-6, with 9 bases fitting TRBD1. The CDR3 is 16 residues long. The J segment lost 10 bases and the V segment lost 0 bases, leaving 7 bases of the junction unmatched. CDR1 and CDR2 from the germline V gene are MGHRA and YSYEKL.

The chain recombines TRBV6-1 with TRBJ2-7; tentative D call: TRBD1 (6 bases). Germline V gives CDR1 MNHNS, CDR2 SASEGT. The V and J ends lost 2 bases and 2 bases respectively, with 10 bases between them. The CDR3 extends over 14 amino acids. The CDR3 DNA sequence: TGTGCCAGCAGTGAATGGGGGCCCCCCTACGAGCAGTACTTC. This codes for CASSEWGPPYEQYF.

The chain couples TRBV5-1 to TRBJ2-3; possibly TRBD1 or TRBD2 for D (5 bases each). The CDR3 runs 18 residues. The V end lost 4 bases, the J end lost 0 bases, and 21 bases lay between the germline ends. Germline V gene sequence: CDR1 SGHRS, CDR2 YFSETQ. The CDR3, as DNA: TGCGCCAGCAGCCAGCTTTCGTGGGGGAGCCCTAGCACAGATACGCAGTATTTT. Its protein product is CASSQLSWGSPSTDTQYF.

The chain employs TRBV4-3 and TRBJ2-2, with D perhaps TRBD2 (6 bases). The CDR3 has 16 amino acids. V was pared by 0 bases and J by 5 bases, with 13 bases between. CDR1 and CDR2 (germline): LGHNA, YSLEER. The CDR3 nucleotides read TGCGCCAGCAGCCAAGATATCGGGGGAGAGACCGGGGAGCTGTTTTTT. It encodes CASSQDIGGETGELFF.

The CDR3 DNA reads as TGTGCCAGCGCTTTACCGTACAAAGACAGTGTAAGCAATCAGCCCCAGCATTTT. Its protein product is CASALPYKDSVSNQPQHF. This chain connects TRBV7-2 to TRBJ1-5; D is possibly TRBD1 (5 bases). Germline V gene data show CDR1 as SGHTA and CDR2 as FQGNSA. This CDR3 is 18 amino acids long. V was shortened by 8 bases and J by 1 base, with 24 bases between the two germline ends.

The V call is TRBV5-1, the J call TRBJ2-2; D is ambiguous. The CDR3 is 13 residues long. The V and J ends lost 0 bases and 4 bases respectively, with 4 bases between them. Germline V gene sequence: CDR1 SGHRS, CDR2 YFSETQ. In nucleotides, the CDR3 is TGCGCCAGCAGCTTGGAGAGCACCGGGGAGCTGTTTTTT. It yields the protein CASSLESTGELFF.

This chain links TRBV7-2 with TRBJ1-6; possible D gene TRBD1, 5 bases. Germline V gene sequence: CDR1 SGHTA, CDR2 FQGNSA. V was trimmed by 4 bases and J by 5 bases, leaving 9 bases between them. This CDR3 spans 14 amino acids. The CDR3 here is CASSSQGDNSPLHF. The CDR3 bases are TGTGCCAGCAGCTCTCAGGGCGATAATTCACCCCTCCACTTT.

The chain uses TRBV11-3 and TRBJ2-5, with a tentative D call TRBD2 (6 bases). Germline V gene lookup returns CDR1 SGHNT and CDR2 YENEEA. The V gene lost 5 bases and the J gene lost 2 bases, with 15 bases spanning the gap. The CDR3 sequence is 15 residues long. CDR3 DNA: TGTGCCAGCAGCGTAGGTGCGGGGTTTCAAGAGACCCAGTACTTC. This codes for CASSVGAGFQETQYF.

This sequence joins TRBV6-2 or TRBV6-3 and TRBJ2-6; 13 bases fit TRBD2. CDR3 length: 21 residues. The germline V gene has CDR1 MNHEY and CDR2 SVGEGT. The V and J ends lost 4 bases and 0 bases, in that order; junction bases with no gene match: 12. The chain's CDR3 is CASSSPRLAGGIPSGANVLTF. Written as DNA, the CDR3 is TGTGCCAGCAGTTCGCCGCGACTAGCGGGAGGCATCCCCTCTGGGGCCAACGTCCTGACTTTC.